These 15 T cell receptor beta chains originate from one sample sequenced in a study of T-cell reconstitution after alpha-beta-depleted transplantation in children. Preparation of the TCRbeta library used unique molecular identifiers. TCRdb itself ran the PCR reads through MiXCR, one entry per CDR3 protein. Among roughly 610,000 distinct CDR3 sequences, about 11% were seen once, and the ten largest hold less than 5%. The specimen comprised PBMCs from the stem cell graft donor, sampled from the stem cell graft. Source of these receptors: a human donor who donated a stem cell graft to a child with acute myeloid leukemia.

This clonotype was detected only a few times. This sequence joins TRBV7-9 and TRBJ2-6; D is ambiguous. Germline-derived CDR1 and CDR2 are SEHNR and FQNEAQ (reference sequence). The CDR3 consists of 17 residues. With 5 bases removed from V and 0 bases from J, the gap between germline ends came to 14 bases. CDR3 coding DNA: TGTGCCAGCAGCAAGACGGACCCCTACTCTGGGGCCAACGTCCTGACTTTC. Its protein product is CASSKTDPYSGANVLTF.

V gene TRBV5-1 combines with J gene TRBJ2-7; D possibly corresponds to TRBD1 (6 bases). Germline CDR1 and CDR2: SGHRS and YFSETQ. With 4 bases removed from V and 1 base from J, the gap between germline ends came to 15 bases. The CDR3 extends over 15 amino acids. The CDR3, as DNA: TGCGCCAGCAGCCCGAGGGGGACGGCTTCCTACGAGCAGTACTTC. This sequence encodes CASSPRGTASYEQYF.

This sequence joins TRBV27 and TRBJ2-3, with a weak D call TRBD1 (6 bases). The CDR3 sequence is 17 residues long. Germline CDR1 reads MNHEY; CDR2 reads SMNVEV (reference sequence). The V and J ends lost 9 bases and 0 bases respectively, with 22 bases between them. CDR3 sequence: CASHHGRGFLSTDTQYF. The CDR3 coding sequence is TGTGCCAGTCACCACGGCAGGGGATTTTTAAGCACAGATACGCAGTATTTT.

This clonotype was found a few times. The gene calls are TRBV20-1 and TRBJ2-1, with a tentative D call TRBD1 (6 bases). CDR1 and CDR2 (germline): DFQATT, SNEGSKA (reference sequence). The CDR3 is 13 amino acids. With 7 bases removed from V and 6 bases from J, the gap between germline ends came to 16 bases. The CDR3 sequence: CSVSRGRLNEQFF. The CDR3 DNA reads as TGCAGTGTAAGCAGGGGCCGCCTCAATGAGCAGTTCTTC.

This rearrangement joins TRBV10-1 to TRBJ1-6, with a tentative D call TRBD1 (5 bases). Per the germline V gene, CDR1 is WNHNN and CDR2 is SYGVQD (reference sequence). The CDR3 is made up of 16 amino acids. V lost 2 bases, J lost 9 bases, and 17 bases lay in between. The CDR3 DNA reads as TGCGCCAGCAGTGAGGGGGGGGTAACGGGCGTTTCACCCCTCCACTTT. Translating it yields CASSEGGVTGVSPLHF.

This clonotype was counted at least ten times. This chain links TRBV6-2 or TRBV6-3 with TRBJ2-2; D not certain. The ends were cut back, 7 bases at V and 3 bases at J, with 12 bases in the middle. Germline values: CDR1 MNHEY, CDR2 SVGEGT. The CDR3 loop spans 14 amino acids. The CDR3 is CASKGPLDTGELFF. For the CDR3, the DNA is TGTGCCAGCAAAGGACCGCTCGACACCGGGGAGCTGTTTTTT.

This clonotype was found many times. The chain joins TRBV2 to TRBJ2-1; no clear D. V was pared by 4 bases and J by 10 bases, with 14 bases between. This CDR3 region has 13 residues. Germline V gives CDR1 SNHLY, CDR2 FYNNEI. The CDR3 reads CASSVNQRGEQFF. The DNA of the CDR3 is TGTGCCAGCAGTGTAAATCAGAGAGGAGAGCAGTTCTTC.

V usage is TRBV18 and J usage is TRBJ2-7; 11 positions match TRBD2. Germline loops: CDR1 KGHSH, CDR2 LQKENI. The CDR3 has 14 residues. With V trimmed by 6 bases and J by 3 bases, 4 bases remained unmatched. As DNA, the CDR3 is TGTGCCAGCTCTCACGGACTAGCGGGCTACGAGCAGTACTTC. Translating it yields CASSHGLAGYEQYF.

There are a few counts of this clonotype. The J gene is TRBJ1-4, the V gene TRBV10-3; 7 nucleotides agree with TRBD1. Germline loops: CDR1 ENHRY, CDR2 SYGVKD. The CDR3 sequence is 15 residues long. J was trimmed by 4 bases and V by 11 bases; bases with no gene match: 13. CDR3 sequence (DNA): TGTGCCTCCAGGGGGGCAGACAGTCTTAATGAAAAACTGTTTTTT. It yields the protein CASRGADSLNEKLFF.

CDR3 sequence: CATSDQGSGSSYNEQFF. As DNA, the CDR3 is TGTGCCACCAGTGATCAGGGTAGCGGGAGCTCCTACAATGAGCAGTTCTTC. V usage is TRBV24-1 and J usage is TRBJ2-1; TRBD2 aligns across 9 bases. J lost 0 bases, V lost 3 bases, and 5 bases had no gene match. This CDR3 spans 17 amino acids. The germline V gene has CDR1 KGHDR and CDR2 SFDVKD.

This clonotype came up many times. The J gene is TRBJ2-7, the V gene TRBV18; 10 bases map to TRBD2. Looked up from germline, CDR1 is KGHSH and CDR2 is LQKENI. This CDR3 region has 15 residues. V was clipped by 4 bases and J by 3 bases; unmatched bases: 6. CDR3 protein: CASSHSSGSYYEQYF. DNA for the CDR3: TGTGCCAGCTCACACTCTAGCGGGAGTTACTACGAGCAGTACTTC.

The chain has TRBV7-6 and TRBJ1-4, with D maybe TRBD1 (6 bases). Germline CDR1 SGHVS, CDR2 FNYEAQ. This CDR3 contains 14 residues. V gave up 5 bases and J gave up 8 bases, with 15 bases separating them. The CDR3 loop reads CASSRTGLAEKLFF. The CDR3 bases are TGTGCCAGCAGCCGTACAGGGTTAGCGGAAAAACTGTTTTTT.

In this sample, this clonotype turned up many times. The chain links TRBV9 to TRBJ2-2; no reliable D call. There are 14 residues in the CDR3. Germline loops: CDR1 SGDLS, CDR2 YYNGEE. V lost 5 bases and J 2 bases, leaving 10 bases between the germline ends. CDR3 nucleotides: TGTGCCAGCAGACTGACCCTAAACACCGGGGAGCTGTTTTTT. Encoded protein: CASRLTLNTGELFF.

This clonotype showed up many times. The rearrangement links TRBV12-3 or TRBV12-4 to TRBJ2-7; no definite D call. CDR3 length: 12 amino acids. V was clipped by 8 bases and J by 9 bases, with 17 bases between them. In DNA form, the CDR3 reads TGTGCCAGCGCCTCGGTAGGTTTAGTGCAGTACTTC. Translated: CASASVGLVQYF.

The rearrangement uses TRBV20-1 and TRBJ2-5; TRBD2 agrees at 15 bases. From germline, CDR1 is DFQATT and CDR2 SNEGSKA (reference sequence). V trimming: 4 bases; J trimming: 3 bases; junction bases outside the gene matches: 6. The CDR3 is 16 residues long. The CDR3: CSAKSGTSGRKETQYF. As DNA, the CDR3 is TGCAGTGCTAAATCCGGGACTAGCGGGAGGAAAGAGACCCAGTACTTC.